Each of the 25 T cell receptor beta chains below was sequenced from the same sample in a study of blood T cells in healthy people across ages. The use of a sample-barcoded 5' primer and a J-beta primer mix characterized a second PCR of roughly 7 to 11 cycles. Using its own MiXCR run on the 5' RACE reads, TCRdb lists one record per CDR3 protein. The data contain hundreds of thousands of distinct CDR3 sequences, under 40% of them singletons. The sequenced material came from blood. These receptors all come from a man aged 18 to 30 in good health.

V gene TRBV7-9 combines with J gene TRBJ2-7; D remains unclear. Deletions cut 7 bases from V and 9 bases from J, with 22 bases between. Germline CDR1 is SEHNR and CDR2 is FQNEAQ (reference sequence). The CDR3 runs 14 residues. The DNA for the CDR3 is TGTGCCAGCACCAAACCTGGGTCAACCCCTGCGCAGTACTTC. Protein product: CASTKPGSTPAQYF.

This clonotype was recorded many times. Compared with germline, one end of the junction differs, possibly owing to a read error. The rearrangement uses TRBV7-2 and TRBJ1-5, with TRBD1 matching 10 bases. CDR1 is SGHTA and CDR2 is FQGNSA in the germline V gene. This CDR3 contains 15 residues. The CDR3 reads CASSLGTGVNQPQHF. The DNA for the CDR3 is TGTGCCAGCAGTTTAGGGACAGGGGTTAATCAGCCCCAGCATTTT.

Details on this clonotype: This may come from a read error, since a much larger clone is one base off. The chain carries TRBV12-3 or TRBV12-4 and TRBJ2-3, with TRBD1 matching over 9 bases. The CDR3 is 14 residues long. CDR3: CASSPTGGLDKQYF. CDR3 sequence (DNA): TGTGCCAGCAGCCCGACAGGGGGATTAGATAAGCAGTATTTT.

The CDR3 DNA reads as TGTGCCTGGAGACAGGGAGCTAACTATGGCTACACCTTC. Translated: CAWRQGANYGYTF. The chain combines TRBV30 with TRBJ1-2; D is perhaps TRBD1 (6 bases). Germline V CDR1 and CDR2: GTSNPN, SVGIG (reference sequence). V shed 3 bases and J shed 0 bases, with 8 bases lying between them. This CDR3 contains 13 residues.

The genes are TRBV27 and TRBJ2-1; D unclear. The J call may be incorrect, as the DNA end agrees better with TRBJ2-7. CDR3 length: 14 residues. CDR1 MNHEY and CDR2 SMNVEV come from the germline V gene (reference sequence). The chain's CDR3 is CASSFRGTYNEQYF. The DNA for the CDR3 is TGTGCCAGCAGTTTCCGAGGTACCTACAATGAGCAGTACTTC.

This clonotype was seen only a few times. The CDR3 is CASSLEGAGSSYNEQFF. CDR3 DNA sequence: TGTGCCAGCAGCTTAGAGGGAGCGGGGAGCTCCTACAATGAGCAGTTCTTC. The chain couples TRBV11-2 to TRBJ2-1, with 7 bases identical to TRBD2. The CDR3 contains 17 residues. J lost 0 bases, V lost 0 bases, and 5 bases had no gene match. The germline V gene encodes CDR1 SGHAT and CDR2 FQNNGV.

This clonotype has a handful of counts. The chain employs TRBV9 and TRBJ2-3; maybe TRBD2 (6 bases). The germline gives CDR1 SGDLS, CDR2 YYNGEE. The CDR3 is made up of 16 amino acids. The germline V and J ends were trimmed by 5 bases and 4 bases, with 20 bases remaining between them. CDR3 sequence: CASSPRTNTLADTQYF. CDR3 in DNA: TGTGCCAGCAGTCCTCGGACTAATACCCTCGCAGATACGCAGTATTTT. The variable domain in full, with the rest retrieved from reference TRBV9 and TRBJ2-3, is DSGVTQTPKHLITATGQRVTLRCSPRSGDLSVYWYQQSLDQGLQFLIQYYNGEERAKGNILERFSAQQFPDLHSELNLSSLELGDSALYFCASSPRTNTLADTQYFGPGTRLTVL.

This sequence joins TRBV9 and TRBJ2-7, with D possibly matching TRBD2 (6 bases). The ends were cut back, 2 bases at V and 6 bases at J, with 18 bases in the middle. The CDR3 totals 15 residues. Germline-derived CDR1 and CDR2 are SGDLS and YYNGEE. CDR3 region: CASSVGGGSGGEQYF. The CDR3 nucleotides are TGTGCCAGCAGCGTGGGGGGTGGTTCAGGTGGCGAGCAGTACTTC.

CDR3 region: CSAAPSVPSRGYTF. The CDR3 DNA reads TGCAGTGCTGCCCCTAGCGTGCCCAGTCGGGGCTACACCTTC. This rearrangement joins TRBV20-1 to TRBJ1-2; no clear D. In germline, CDR1 is DFQATT, CDR2 SNEGSKA (reference sequence). The CDR3 sequence is 14 residues long. V was cut by 5 bases and J by 8 bases, with 21 bases left in between.

Comments on this clonotype: The junction and the germline gene differ at one end; a read error may be behind it. The CDR3 is CTSHLGGGYQETQYF. CDR3 DNA: TGTACCAGCCATCTTGGCGGGGGGTACCAAGAGACCCAGTACTTC. This chain joins TRBV12-3 or TRBV12-4 and TRBJ2-5; TRBD2 matches at 8 bases. The CDR3 has 15 amino acids.

The chain employs TRBV6-5 and TRBJ1-5, with 8 bases that match TRBD1. CDR1 and CDR2 from the germline V gene are MNHEY and SVGAGI. V shed 6 bases and J 4 bases; nucleotides not matched to a gene: 8. There are 15 residues in the CDR3. The CDR3 bases are TGTGCCAGCAGCAACGGACAGGGCAGGAATCAGCCCCAGCATTTT. It translates to CASSNGQGRNQPQHF.

At least ten counts were recorded for this clonotype. This chain uses TRBV9 with TRBJ2-1, with 9 bases matching TRBD1. CDR1 and CDR2 from the germline V gene are SGDLS and YYNGEE. Trimming cost V 3 bases and J 0 bases; bases outside gene matches: 4. The CDR3 has 16 residues. The CDR3 nucleotides are TGTGCCAGCAGCGCGGGGACAGGGAGCTCCTACAATGAGCAGTTCTTC. It encodes CASSAGTGSSYNEQFF.

This clonotype has only a few counts. One base away lies a much larger clone, so this may be a sequencing read error. The chain recombines TRBV7-2 with TRBJ2-7; maybe TRBD2 (5 bases). The germline V gene has CDR1 SGHTA and CDR2 FQGNSA. This CDR3 is built from 16 residues. Trimming shortened V by 1 base and J by 7 bases, and 20 bases separated the two germline ends. The DNA for the CDR3 is TGTGCCAGCAGCTTAGAAGAGGGCCAGACCTACAATGAGCAGTACTTC. Protein product: CASSLEEGQTYNEQYF.

Comment on this clonotype: A read error may be the cause here, since a much bigger clone is one base away. This chain joins TRBV12-3 or TRBV12-4 and TRBJ2-5, with no clear D. The tail of the sequence fits TRBJ2-7 better, so the J call may be wrong. CDR3 length: 12 amino acids. The chain's CDR3 is CASSLATDEQYF. CDR3 bases: TGTGCCAGCAGTTTAGCGACGGACGAGCAGTACTTC.

V is TRBV7-6 and J is TRBJ1-2; unclear D gene. Trimming took off 5 bases at V and 0 bases at J, with 16 bases between the two ends. From germline, CDR1 is SGHVS and CDR2 FNYEAQ. CDR3 size: 16 residues. The CDR3 DNA follows: TGTGCCAGCAGCCACGGGGATGGCGGGACTAACTATGGCTACACCTTC. Protein product: CASSHGDGGTNYGYTF.

The sample holds many counts of this clonotype. CDR3 nucleotide sequence: TGTGCCAGCAGCTTAGTGTCCAGCACGCGGGAGACCCAGTACTTC. Amino acid sequence: CASSLVSSTRETQYF. The chain carries TRBV7-2 and TRBJ2-5; D not resolved. Trimming cost V 1 base and J 5 bases, with 14 bases left between them. CDR3 size: 15 residues. Germline values: CDR1 SGHTA, CDR2 FQGNSA.

The rearrangement links TRBV4-2 to TRBJ1-2; D perhaps matches TRBD1 (5 bases). V lost 1 base and J lost 5, with 11 bases in between. The germline V gene has CDR1 LGHNA and CDR2 YNFKEQ. This CDR3 is built from 14 residues. The CDR3 region is CASSQVTGLYGYTF. The DNA of the CDR3 is TGTGCCAGCAGCCAAGTTACAGGACTTTATGGCTACACCTTC.

The table lists this clonotype with a count of one. The rearrangement links TRBV20-1 to TRBJ2-5; 7 nucleotides line up with TRBD1. V lost 6 bases and J lost 3; bases outside the gene matches: 7. The CDR3 consists of 13 residues. Germline CDR1 and CDR2: DFQATT and SNEGSKA (reference sequence). CDR3: CSARQGFEETQYF. The CDR3 bases are TGCAGTGCCCGACAGGGATTTGAAGAGACCCAGTACTTC.

The sample holds many counts of this clonotype. V and J are TRBV29-1 and TRBJ2-3, with 7 bases aligning to TRBD1. J lost 5 bases, V lost 7 bases, and 9 bases had no gene match. Looked up from germline, CDR1 is SQVTM and CDR2 is ANQGSEA. The CDR3 contains 13 residues. The CDR3 nucleotides are TGCAGCGGGGGATCAGGGGGACAAGATACGCAGTATTTT. Encoded protein: CSGGSGGQDTQYF.

This clonotype was found many times. The chain has TRBV20-1 and TRBJ2-7; D remains unclear. V lost 5 bases to trimming and J lost 3 bases, with 11 bases between them. The CDR3 is made up of 12 amino acids. CDR1 is DFQATT and CDR2 is SNEGSKA in the germline V gene (reference sequence). CDR3 protein: CSAGPVHYEQYF. DNA of the CDR3: TGCAGTGCTGGGCCAGTCCACTACGAGCAGTACTTC.

Comments on this clonotype: The junction differs from germline at one of its ends, possibly a read error. This sequence joins TRBV7-3 and TRBJ1-1; 7 bases agree with TRBD1. The germline CDR1 and CDR2 sequences are SGHTA and FQGTGA. The CDR3 is made up of 14 amino acids. The CDR3 region has the DNA TGTGCCAGCAGCCTAACAGGGGCCGGCACTGAAGCTTTCTTT. Translated, it gives CASSLTGAGTEAFF.

This clonotype was seen a handful of times. This chain connects TRBV19 to TRBJ2-1; no firm D call. V lost 3 bases and J lost 6, with 12 bases in between. Germline V gene sequence: CDR1 LNHDA, CDR2 SQIVND (reference sequence). This CDR3 has 14 residues. This CDR3 reads CASSISVSPNEQFF. CDR3 nucleotide sequence: TGTGCCAGTAGTATTTCAGTCAGCCCCAATGAGCAGTTCTTC.

This clonotype has just a few counts. The gene calls are TRBV9 and TRBJ2-1; a possible D gene is TRBD1 (6 bases). With 0 bases removed from V and 3 bases from J, the gap between germline ends came to 10 bases. The CDR3 totals 15 residues. Germline V lookup: CDR1 SGDLS, CDR2 YYNGEE. CDR3 nucleotide sequence: TGTGCCAGCAGCGTAGAACAGGGAAACTACAATGAGCAGTTCTTC. Translating it yields CASSVEQGNYNEQFF. Drawing the rest from reference TRBV9 and TRBJ2-1, the complete variable domain is DSGVTQTPKHLITATGQRVTLRCSPRSGDLSVYWYQQSLDQGLQFLIQYYNGEERAKGNILERFSAQQFPDLHSELNLSSLELGDSALYFCASSVEQGNYNEQFFGPGTRLTVL.

On this clonotype itself: A much larger clone differs from this one at a single base, so this may be a read error. The chain has TRBV12-3 or TRBV12-4 and TRBJ2-5; D is tentatively TRBD1 or TRBD2 (7 bases each). The J call may be faulty, since TRBJ2-7 better matches the DNA end. This CDR3 has 13 amino acids. The chain's CDR3 is CASSAQGGYEQYF. As DNA, the CDR3 is TGTGCCAGCAGTGCCCAGGGGGGGTACGAGCAGTACTTC.

This clonotype was seen only a few times. The chain joins TRBV29-1 to TRBJ1-1; 10 positions match TRBD1. The V gene end was trimmed by 4 bases and the J gene end by 4 bases; junction bases not matched to a gene: 6. CDR3 length: 14 amino acids. Germline V gene lookup returns CDR1 SQVTM and CDR2 ANQGSEA. The chain's CDR3 is CSVVYRDRGTEAFF. The CDR3 nucleotides are TGCAGCGTTGTGTACCGGGACAGGGGCACTGAAGCTTTCTTT.